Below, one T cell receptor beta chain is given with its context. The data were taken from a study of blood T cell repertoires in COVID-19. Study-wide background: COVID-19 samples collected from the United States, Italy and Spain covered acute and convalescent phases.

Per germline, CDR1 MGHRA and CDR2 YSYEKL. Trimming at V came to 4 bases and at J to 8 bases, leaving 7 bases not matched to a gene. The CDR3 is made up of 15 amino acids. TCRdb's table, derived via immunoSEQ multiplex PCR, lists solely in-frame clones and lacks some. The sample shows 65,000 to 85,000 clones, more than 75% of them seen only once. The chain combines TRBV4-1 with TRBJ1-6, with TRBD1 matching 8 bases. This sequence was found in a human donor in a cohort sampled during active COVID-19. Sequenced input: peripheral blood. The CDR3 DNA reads TGCGCCAGCAGCCCGGGGACAGGTTCTGATTCACCCCTCCACTTT. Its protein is CASSPGTGSDSPLHF.